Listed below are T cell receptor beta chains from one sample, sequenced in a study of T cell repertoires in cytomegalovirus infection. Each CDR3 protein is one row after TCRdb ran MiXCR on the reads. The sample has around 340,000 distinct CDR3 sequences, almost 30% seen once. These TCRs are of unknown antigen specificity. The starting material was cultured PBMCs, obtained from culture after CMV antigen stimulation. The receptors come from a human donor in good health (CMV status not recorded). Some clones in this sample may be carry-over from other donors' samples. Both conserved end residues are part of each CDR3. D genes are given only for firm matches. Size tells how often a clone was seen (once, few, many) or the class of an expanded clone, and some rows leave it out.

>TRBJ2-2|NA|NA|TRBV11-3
CASSSGRTGELFF
TGTGCCAGCAGTTCGGGACGGACCGGGGAGCTGTTTTTT
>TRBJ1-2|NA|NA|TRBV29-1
CSVARDTSNYGYTF
TGCAGCGTTGCTAGGGACACCTCTAACTATGGCTACACCTTC
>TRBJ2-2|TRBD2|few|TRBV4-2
CASSQDLAGGNTGELFF
TGTGCCAGCAGCCAAGATCTTGCGGGGGGGAACACCGGGGAGCTGTTTTTT
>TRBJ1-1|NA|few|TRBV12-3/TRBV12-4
CASSARRITEAFF
TGTGCCAGCAGTGCCCGGAGGATCACTGAAGCTTTCTTT
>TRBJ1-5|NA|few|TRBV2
CASSEGFGGFRSQHF
TGTGCCAGCAGTGAAGGTTTTGGCGGTTTCAGGTCCCAGCATTTT
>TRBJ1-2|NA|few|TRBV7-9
CASSFGLGLLYGGYTF
TGTGCCAGCAGCTTCGGGCTCGGCCTCCTTTATGGTGGCTACACCTTC
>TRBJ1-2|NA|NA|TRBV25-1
CAKRSYGYTF
TGTGCAAAGCGGAGCTATGGCTACACCTTC
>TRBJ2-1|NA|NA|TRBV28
CASSVPHWKESYNEQFF
TGTGCCAGCAGTGTTCCCCACTGGAAGGAGTCCTACAATGAGCAGTTCTTC
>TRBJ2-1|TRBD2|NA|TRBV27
CASSYPGLAGGFGNEQFF
TGTGCCAGCAGTTACCCGGGACTAGCGGGAGGGTTTGGCAATGAGCAGTTCTTC
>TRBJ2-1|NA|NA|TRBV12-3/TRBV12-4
CASSLSQGQQFF
TGTGCCAGCAGTTTATCCCAGGGCCAGCAGTTCTTC
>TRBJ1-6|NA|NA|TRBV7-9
CASSLVSLGSGSPLHF
TGTGCCAGCAGCTTAGTTTCTTTGGGGAGTGGGTCACCCCTCCACTTT
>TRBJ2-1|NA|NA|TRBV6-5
CASRRSSYNEQFF
TGTGCCAGTAGGAGGAGCTCCTACAATGAGCAGTTCTTC
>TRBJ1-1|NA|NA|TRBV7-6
CASSLEFLGNTEAFF
TGTGCCAGCAGCTTAGAATTTTTGGGGAACACTGAAGCTTTCTTT
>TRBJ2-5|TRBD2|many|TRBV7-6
CASSPLGTSGSPQETQYF
TGTGCCAGCAGCCCCCTTGGGACTAGCGGGAGTCCCCAAGAGACCCAGTACTTC
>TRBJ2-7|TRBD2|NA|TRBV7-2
CASSLFSTAGVSEQYF
TGTGCCAGCAGCTTATTCTCTACAGCGGGAGTCAGCGAGCAGTACTTC
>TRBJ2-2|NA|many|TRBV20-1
CSARGPTGSGELFF
TGCAGTGCTAGAGGTCCGACCGGATCGGGGGAGCTGTTTTTT
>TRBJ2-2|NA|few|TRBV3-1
CASSQTGLAGELFF
TGTGCCAGCAGCCAAACAGGGTTGGCCGGGGAGCTGTTTTTT
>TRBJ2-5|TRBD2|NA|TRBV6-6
CASTGTSGGQGGETQYF
TGTGCCAGCACAGGGACTAGCGGGGGGCAGGGTGGAGAGACCCAGTACTTC
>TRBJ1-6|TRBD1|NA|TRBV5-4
CASSLRTGKNSPLHF
TGTGCCAGCAGCTTGAGGACAGGGAAGAATTCACCCCTCCACTTT
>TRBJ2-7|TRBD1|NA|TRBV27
CASTPSVGQGAYEQYF
TGTGCCAGCACGCCATCAGTGGGACAGGGGGCCTACGAGCAGTACTTC
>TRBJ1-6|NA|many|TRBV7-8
CASSVELPSPLHF
TGTGCCAGCAGCGTAGAGTTACCTTCACCCCTCCACTTT
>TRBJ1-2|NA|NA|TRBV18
CASSPRAGPNYGYTF
TGTGCCAGCTCACCACGGGCAGGCCCAAACTATGGCTACACCTTC
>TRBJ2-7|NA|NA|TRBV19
CASSTLGTGPYEQYF
TGTGCCAGTAGTACCCTAGGCACTGGCCCCTACGAGCAGTACTTC
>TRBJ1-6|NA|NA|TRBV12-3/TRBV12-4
CASSSTGHSPLLF
TGTGCCAGCAGTTCTACTGGGCATTCACCCCTCCTCTTT
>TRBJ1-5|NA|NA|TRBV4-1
CASSHGAGPGQPQHF
TGCGCCAGCAGCCATGGTGCGGGGCCAGGTCAGCCCCAGCATTTT
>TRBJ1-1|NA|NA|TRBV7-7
CASSPLGVSNTEAFF
TGTGCCAGCAGCCCCCTGGGGGTGTCGAACACTGAAGCTTTCTTT
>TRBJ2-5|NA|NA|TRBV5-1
CASSLEPLRETQYF
TGCGCCAGCAGCTTGGAACCTTTAAGGGAGACCCAGTACTTC
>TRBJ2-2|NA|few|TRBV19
CATRHSGSTGELFF
TGTGCCACTAGACATTCGGGGAGCACCGGGGAGCTGTTTTTT
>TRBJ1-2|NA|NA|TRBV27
CASSLRGDHYGYTF
TGTGCCAGCAGTTTAAGGGGGGACCACTATGGCTACACCTTC
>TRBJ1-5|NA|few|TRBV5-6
CASSSYGRRIDSNQPQHF
TGTGCCAGCAGCTCCTATGGACGGAGGATCGATAGCAATCAGCCCCAGCATTTT
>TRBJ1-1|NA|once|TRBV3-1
CASSHGWTANTEAFF
TGTGCCAGCAGCCATGGATGGACAGCGAACACTGAAGCTTTCTTT